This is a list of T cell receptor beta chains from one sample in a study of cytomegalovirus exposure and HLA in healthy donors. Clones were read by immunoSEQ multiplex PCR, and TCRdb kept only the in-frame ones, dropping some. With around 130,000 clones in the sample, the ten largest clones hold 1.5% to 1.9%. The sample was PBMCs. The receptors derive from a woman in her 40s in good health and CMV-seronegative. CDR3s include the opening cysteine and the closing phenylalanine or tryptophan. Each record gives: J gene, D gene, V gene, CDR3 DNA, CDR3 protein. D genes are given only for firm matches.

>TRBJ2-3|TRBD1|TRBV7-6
TGTGCCAGCAGCCTGAACAGGGGTGGAGATACGCAGTATTTT
CASSLNRGGDTQYF
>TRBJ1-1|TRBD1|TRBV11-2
TGTGCCAGCAGCTGGCCGGGACAGGGGACCACTGAAGCTTTCTTT
CASSWPGQGTTEAFF
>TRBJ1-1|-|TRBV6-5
TGTGCCAGCAGTTACCAACAGGGGAACACTGAAGCTTTCTTT
CASSYQQGNTEAFF
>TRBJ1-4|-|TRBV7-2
TGTGCCAGCAGCGCGTCTCGCCTTCTTAATGAAAAACTGTTTTTT
CASSASRLLNEKLFF
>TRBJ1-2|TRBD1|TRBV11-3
TGTGCCAGCAGCTTAGAACCCCGGGACAGAAACTATGGCTACACCTTC
CASSLEPRDRNYGYTF
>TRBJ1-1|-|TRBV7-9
TGTGCCAGCAGCTTAGCAGGGGTGAACACTGAAGCTTTCTTT
CASSLAGVNTEAFF
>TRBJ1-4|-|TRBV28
TGTGCCAGCAGTGGACAGATTGCAACTAATGAAAAACTGTTTTTT
CASSGQIATNEKLFF
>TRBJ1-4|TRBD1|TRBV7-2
TGTGCCAGCAGCTTCCAGGGACAGGGGTCCGAAAAACTGTTTTTT
CASSFQGQGSEKLFF
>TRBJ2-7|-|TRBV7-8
TGTGCCAGCAGTCCGGTTGGGGGGGCGAACTACGAGCAGTACTTC
CASSPVGGANYEQYF
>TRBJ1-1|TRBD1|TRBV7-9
TGTGCCAGCAGCGTTTACAGGGGGAACACTGAAGCTTTCTTT
CASSVYRGNTEAFF
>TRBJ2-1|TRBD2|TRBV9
TGTGCCAGCAGCGTTCTAGCGGGGGGGCTATACAATGAGCAGTTCTTC
CASSVLAGGLYNEQFF
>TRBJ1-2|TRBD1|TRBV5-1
TGCGCCAGCAGCACTGGGACAGGGTCCGTCGGTGGCTACACCTTC
CASSTGTGSVGGYTF
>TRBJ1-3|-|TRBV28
TGTGCCAGTAACACGGGGGACACCATATATTTT
CASNTGDTIYF
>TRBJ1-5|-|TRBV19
TGTGCCAGTAGTCCCCGCCTTAACAGTGGGCTATGGGGCAATCAGCCCCAGCATTTT
CASSPRLNSGLWGNQPQHF
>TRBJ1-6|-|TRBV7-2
TGTGCCAGCAGCACAGACACCAACTATAATTCACCCCTCCACTTT
CASSTDTNYNSPLHF
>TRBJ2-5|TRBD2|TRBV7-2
TGTGCCAGCAGCTTAGTGTTAGCGGGGGGCCAAGAGACCCAGTACTTC
CASSLVLAGGQETQYF